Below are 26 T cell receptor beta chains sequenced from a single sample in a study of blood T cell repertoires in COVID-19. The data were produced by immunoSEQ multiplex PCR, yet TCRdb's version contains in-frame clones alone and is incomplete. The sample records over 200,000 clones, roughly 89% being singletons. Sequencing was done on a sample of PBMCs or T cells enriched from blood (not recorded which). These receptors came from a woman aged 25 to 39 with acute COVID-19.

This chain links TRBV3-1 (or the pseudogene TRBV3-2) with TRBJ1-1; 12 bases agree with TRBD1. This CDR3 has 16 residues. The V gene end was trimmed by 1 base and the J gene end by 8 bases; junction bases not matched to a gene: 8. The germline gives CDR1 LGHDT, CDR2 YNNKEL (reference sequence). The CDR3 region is CASSQGDRGPRGEAFF. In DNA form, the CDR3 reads TGTGCCAGCAGCCAAGGGGACAGGGGGCCCCGAGGGGAAGCTTTCTTT.

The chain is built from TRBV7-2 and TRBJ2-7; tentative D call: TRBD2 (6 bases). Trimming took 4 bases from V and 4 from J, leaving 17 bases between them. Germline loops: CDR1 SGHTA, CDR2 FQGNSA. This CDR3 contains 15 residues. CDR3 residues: CASSSLGEVRYEQYF. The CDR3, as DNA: TGTGCCAGCAGCTCCCTCGGGGAGGTCCGGTACGAGCAGTACTTC. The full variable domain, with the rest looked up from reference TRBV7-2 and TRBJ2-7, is GAGVSQSPSNKVTEKGKDVELRCDPISGHTALYWYRQSLGQGLEFLIYFQGNSAPDKSGLPSDRFSAERTGGSVSTLTIQRTQQEDSAVYLCASSSLGEVRYEQYFGPGTRLTVT.

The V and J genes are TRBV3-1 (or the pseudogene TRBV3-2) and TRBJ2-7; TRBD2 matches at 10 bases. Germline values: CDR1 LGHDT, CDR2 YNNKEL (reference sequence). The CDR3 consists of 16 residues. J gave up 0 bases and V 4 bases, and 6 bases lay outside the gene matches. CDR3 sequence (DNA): TGTGCCAGCAGCCTACGGACTAGCGGCAACTCCTACGAGCAGTACTTC. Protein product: CASSLRTSGNSYEQYF.

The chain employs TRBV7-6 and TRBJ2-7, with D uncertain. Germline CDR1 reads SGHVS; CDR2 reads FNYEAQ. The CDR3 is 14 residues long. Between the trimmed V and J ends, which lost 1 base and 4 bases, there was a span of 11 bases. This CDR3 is CASSLGPSVYEQYF. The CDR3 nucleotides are TGTGCCAGCAGCTTAGGTCCTTCGGTATACGAGCAGTACTTC.

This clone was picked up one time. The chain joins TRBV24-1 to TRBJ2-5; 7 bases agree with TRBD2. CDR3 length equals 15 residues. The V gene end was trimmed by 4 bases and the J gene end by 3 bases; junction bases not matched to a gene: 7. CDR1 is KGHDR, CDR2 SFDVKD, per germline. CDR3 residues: CATSETTGGKETQYF. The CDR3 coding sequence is TGTGCCACCAGTGAGACGACGGGGGGAAAAGAGACCCAGTACTTC.

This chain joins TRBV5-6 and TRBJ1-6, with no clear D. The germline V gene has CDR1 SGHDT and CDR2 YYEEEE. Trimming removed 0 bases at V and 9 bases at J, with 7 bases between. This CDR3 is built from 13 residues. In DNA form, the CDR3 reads TGTGCCAGCAGCTTGGTTTCGGGTTCACCCCTCCACTTT. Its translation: CASSLVSGSPLHF.

CDR3 loop: CAIKTSGATYNEQFF. CDR3 nucleotides: TGTGCCATCAAGACTAGCGGGGCTACCTACAATGAGCAGTTCTTC. This chain connects TRBV10-3 to TRBJ2-1; 11 nucleotides line up with TRBD2. The CDR3 has 15 residues. V shed 7 bases, J shed 2 bases, and the junction held 4 bases outside the gene matches. CDR1 is ENHRY and CDR2 is SYGVKD in the germline V gene.

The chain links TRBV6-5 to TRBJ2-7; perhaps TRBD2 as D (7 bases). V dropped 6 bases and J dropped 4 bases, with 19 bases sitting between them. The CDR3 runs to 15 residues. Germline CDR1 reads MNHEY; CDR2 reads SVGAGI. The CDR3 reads CASRPARGARYEQYF. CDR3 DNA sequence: TGTGCCAGCAGGCCTGCTCGGGGGGCCCGGTACGAGCAGTACTTC.

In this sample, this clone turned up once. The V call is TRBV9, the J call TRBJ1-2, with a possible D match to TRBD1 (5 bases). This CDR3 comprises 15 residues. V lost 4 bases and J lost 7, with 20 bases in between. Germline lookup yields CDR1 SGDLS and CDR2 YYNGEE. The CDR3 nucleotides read TGTGCCAGCAGCCTCCGACCGACGACAGTCGGTGGCTACACCTTC. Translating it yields CASSLRPTTVGGYTF. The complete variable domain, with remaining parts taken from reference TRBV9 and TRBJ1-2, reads DSGVTQTPKHLITATGQRVTLRCSPRSGDLSVYWYQQSLDQGLQFLIQYYNGEERAKGNILERFSAQQFPDLHSELNLSSLELGDSALYFCASSLRPTTVGGYTFGSGTRLTVV.

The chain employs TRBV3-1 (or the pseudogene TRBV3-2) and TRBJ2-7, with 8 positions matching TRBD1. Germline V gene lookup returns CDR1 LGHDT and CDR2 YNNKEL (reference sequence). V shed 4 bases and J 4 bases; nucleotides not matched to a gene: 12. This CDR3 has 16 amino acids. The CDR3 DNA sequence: TGTGCCAGCAGCCCCCCTCCGGGGACAGGAGATTACGAGCAGTACTTC. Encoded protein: CASSPPPGTGDYEQYF.

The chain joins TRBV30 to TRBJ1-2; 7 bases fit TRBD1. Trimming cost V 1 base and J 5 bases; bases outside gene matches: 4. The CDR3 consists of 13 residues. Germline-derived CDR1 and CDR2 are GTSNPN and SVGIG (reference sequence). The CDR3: CAWSAQTGYGYTF. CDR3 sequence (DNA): TGTGCCTGGAGTGCTCAGACAGGGTATGGCTACACCTTC.

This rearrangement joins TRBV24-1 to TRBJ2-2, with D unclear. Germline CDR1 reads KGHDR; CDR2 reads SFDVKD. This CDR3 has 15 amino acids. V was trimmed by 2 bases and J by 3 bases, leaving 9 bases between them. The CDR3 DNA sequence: TGTGCCACCAGTGATTGGCAGGCAGACACCGGGGAGCTGTTTTTT. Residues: CATSDWQADTGELFF.

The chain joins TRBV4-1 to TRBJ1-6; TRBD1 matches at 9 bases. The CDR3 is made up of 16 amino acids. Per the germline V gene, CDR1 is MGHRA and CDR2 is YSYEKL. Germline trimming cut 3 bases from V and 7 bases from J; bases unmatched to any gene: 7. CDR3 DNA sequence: TGCGCCAGCAGCCATGGGGTGGGACAGGGAAATTCACCCCTCCACTTT. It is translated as CASSHGVGQGNSPLHF.

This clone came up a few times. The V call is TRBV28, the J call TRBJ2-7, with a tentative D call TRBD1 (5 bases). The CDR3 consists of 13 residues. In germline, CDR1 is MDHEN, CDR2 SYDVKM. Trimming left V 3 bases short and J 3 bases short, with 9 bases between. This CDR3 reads CASSFPQGYEQYF. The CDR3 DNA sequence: TGTGCCAGCAGTTTTCCTCAGGGCTACGAGCAGTACTTC.

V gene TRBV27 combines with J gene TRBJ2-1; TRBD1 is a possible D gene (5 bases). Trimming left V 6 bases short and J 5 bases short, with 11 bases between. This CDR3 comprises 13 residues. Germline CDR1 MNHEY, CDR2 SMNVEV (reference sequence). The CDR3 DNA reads TGTGCCAGCAGCCAGGGATTGAACAATGAGCAGTTCTTC. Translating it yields CASSQGLNNEQFF.

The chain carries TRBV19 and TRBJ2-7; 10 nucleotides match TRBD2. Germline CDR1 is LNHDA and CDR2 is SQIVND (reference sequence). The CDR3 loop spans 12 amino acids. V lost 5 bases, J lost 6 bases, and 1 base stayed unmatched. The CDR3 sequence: CASSWTSGEQYF. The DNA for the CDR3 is TGTGCCAGTAGTTGGACTAGCGGCGAGCAGTACTTC.

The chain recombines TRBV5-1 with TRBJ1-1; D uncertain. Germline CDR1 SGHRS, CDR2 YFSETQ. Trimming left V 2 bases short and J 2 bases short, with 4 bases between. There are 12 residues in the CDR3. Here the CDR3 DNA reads TGCGCCAGCAGCTTCCCAAACACTGAAGCTTTCTTT. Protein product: CASSFPNTEAFF.

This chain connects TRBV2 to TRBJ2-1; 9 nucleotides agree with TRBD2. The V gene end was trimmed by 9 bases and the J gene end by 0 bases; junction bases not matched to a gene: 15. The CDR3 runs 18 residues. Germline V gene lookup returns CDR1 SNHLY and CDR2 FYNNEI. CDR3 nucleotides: TGTGCCAGGGCGCGGGGGGGAGCCTCTCAAAGCTCCTACAATGAGCAGTTCTTC. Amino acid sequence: CARARGGASQSSYNEQFF.

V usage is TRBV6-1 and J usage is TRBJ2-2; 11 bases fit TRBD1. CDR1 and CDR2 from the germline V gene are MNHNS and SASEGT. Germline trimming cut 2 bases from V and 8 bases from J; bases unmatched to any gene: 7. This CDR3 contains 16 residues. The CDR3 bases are TGTGCCAGCAGTGAATGGACAGGGGGCGAGAAGGGGGAGCTGTTTTTT. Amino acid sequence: CASSEWTGGEKGELFF.

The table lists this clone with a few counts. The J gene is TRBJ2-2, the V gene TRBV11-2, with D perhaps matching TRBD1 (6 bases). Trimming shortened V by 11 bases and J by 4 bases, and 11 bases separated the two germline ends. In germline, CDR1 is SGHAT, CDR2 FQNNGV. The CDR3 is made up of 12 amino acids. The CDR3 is CACSGVTGELFF. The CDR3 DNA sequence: TGTGCCTGCTCAGGGGTCACCGGGGAGCTGTTTTTT.

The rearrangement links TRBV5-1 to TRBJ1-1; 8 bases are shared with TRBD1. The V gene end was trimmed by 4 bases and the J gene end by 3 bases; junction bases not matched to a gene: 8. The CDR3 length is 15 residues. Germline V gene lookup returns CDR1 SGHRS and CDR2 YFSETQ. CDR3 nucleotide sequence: TGCGCCAGCAGCGCCCAGGGGGCGTGGGACACTGAAGCTTTCTTT. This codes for CASSAQGAWDTEAFF.

This chain's CDR3 is CASSREVRGQETQYF. The CDR3 nucleotides are TGTGCCAGCAGCCGAGAGGTGCGGGGGCAAGAGACCCAGTACTTC. V is TRBV6-5 and J is TRBJ2-5; 7 bases are a match to TRBD2. Germline assignment: CDR1 MNHEY and CDR2 SVGAGI. This CDR3 is built from 15 residues. V was pared by 6 bases and J by 2 bases, with 9 bases of the junction left unmatched.

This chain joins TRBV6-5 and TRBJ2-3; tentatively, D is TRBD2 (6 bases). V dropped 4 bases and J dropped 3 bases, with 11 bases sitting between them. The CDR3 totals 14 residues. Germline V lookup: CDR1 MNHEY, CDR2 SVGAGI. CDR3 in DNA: TGTGCCAGCAGTTTGGAGGAGGGTACAGATACGCAGTATTTT. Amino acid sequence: CASSLEEGTDTQYF.

The CDR3 sequence: CASSPYGTGTYGYTF. CDR3 DNA sequence: TGTGCCAGCAGTCCCTACGGGACAGGGACCTATGGCTACACCTTC. V and J are TRBV2 and TRBJ1-2; 9 bases are shared with TRBD1. Germline V lookup: CDR1 SNHLY, CDR2 FYNNEI. The CDR3 has 15 residues. With V trimmed by 5 bases and J by 4 bases, 8 bases remained unmatched.

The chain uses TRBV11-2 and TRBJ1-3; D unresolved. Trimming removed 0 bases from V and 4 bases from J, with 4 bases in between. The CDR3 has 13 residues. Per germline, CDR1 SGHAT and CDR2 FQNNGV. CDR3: CASSLDRGNTIYF. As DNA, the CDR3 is TGTGCCAGCAGCTTAGACAGGGGAAACACCATATATTTT.

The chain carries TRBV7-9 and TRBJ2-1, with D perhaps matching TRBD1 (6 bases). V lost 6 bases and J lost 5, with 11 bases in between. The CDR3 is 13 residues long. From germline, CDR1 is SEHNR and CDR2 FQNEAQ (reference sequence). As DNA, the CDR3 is TGTGCCAGCAGTAAGGACAGAAACAATGAGCAGTTCTTC. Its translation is CASSKDRNNEQFF.